The next 7 T cell receptor beta chains were all read from a single sample in a study of tissue T cells after allogeneic stem cell transplantation. TCRdb keeps only in-frame clones here, not all; method: immunoSEQ multiplex PCR. This table has approximately 8,800 clones, roughly three fifths appearing once. Sequenced material: tissue from the jejunum, taken at autopsy. These receptors all come from a female donor of 60 years or more with lung cancer.

J is TRBJ2-1 and V is TRBV6-5; unclear D gene. CDR3 length equals 15 residues. Germline loops: CDR1 MNHEY, CDR2 SVGAGI. The ends were cut back, 10 bases at V and 0 bases at J, with 16 bases in the middle. The CDR3: CATPPPPGSYNEQFF. CDR3 DNA: TGTGCCACTCCTCCCCCCCCCGGCTCCTACAATGAGCAGTTCTTC.

This clone was counted only a few times. CDR3 residues: CASSGGVDRGGEKLFF. CDR3 coding DNA: TGTGCCAGCAGTGGTGGCGTAGACAGGGGAGGAGAAAAACTGTTTTTT. This sequence joins TRBV6-4 and TRBJ1-4; 8 positions agree with TRBD1. The germline V gene has CDR1 MRHNA and CDR2 SNTAGT. The V segment lost 4 bases and the J segment 8 bases; nucleotides outside the gene matches: 12. The CDR3 length is 16 residues.

The V call is TRBV11-2, the J call TRBJ1-3; D may be TRBD1 (5 bases). The V and J ends lost 1 base and 4 bases respectively, with 5 bases between them. CDR1 and CDR2 (germline): SGHAT, FQNNGV. This CDR3 region has 13 residues. CDR3 amino acids: CASSLAGGNTIYF. The CDR3 DNA follows: TGTGCCAGCAGCTTAGCAGGGGGAAACACCATATATTTT. The full variable domain, in which reference TRBV11-2 and TRBJ1-3 provide the parts outside the CDR3, is EAGVAQSPRYKIIEKRQSVAFWCNPISGHATLYWYQQILGQGPKLLIQFQNNGVVDDSQLPKDRFSAERLKGVDSTLKIQPAKLEDSAVYLCASSLAGGNTIYFGEGSWLTVV.

This chain joins TRBV5-8 and TRBJ1-1; possibly TRBD1 for D (6 bases). The CDR3 runs 14 residues. Trimming shortened V by 4 bases and J by 0 bases, and 10 bases separated the two germline ends. Germline V CDR1 and CDR2: SGHTS, YDEGEE. The CDR3 region is CASSTGPMNTEAFF. CDR3 nucleotides: TGTGCCAGCAGCACAGGGCCCATGAACACTGAAGCTTTCTTT. The full variable domain, completed using reference TRBV5-8 and TRBJ1-1, is EAGVTQSPTHLIKTRGQQATLRCSPISGHTSVYWYQQALGLGLQFLLWYDEGEERNRGNFPPRFSGRQFPNYSSELNVNALELEDSALYLCASSTGPMNTEAFFGQGTRLTVV.

This chain links TRBV24-1 with TRBJ2-5, with TRBD1 as a possible D gene (6 bases). In germline, CDR1 is KGHDR, CDR2 SFDVKD. The ends were cut back, 8 bases at V and 4 bases at J, with 25 bases in the middle. This CDR3 is built from 17 residues. CDR3 sequence reads: CATKSYQGSSIPETQYF. The CDR3 nucleotides are TGTGCCACCAAATCGTACCAGGGGTCCTCAATCCCAGAGACCCAGTACTTC.

This sequence joins TRBV7-8 and TRBJ2-5; D gene uncertain. Germline CDR1 and CDR2: SGHVS and FQNEAQ. V was trimmed by 5 bases and J by 5 bases, leaving 15 bases between them. This CDR3 spans 14 amino acids. CDR3 DNA sequence: TGTGCCAGCAGCGCCGCAGAGATGGGGGAGACCCAGTACTTC. It specifies CASSAAEMGETQYF.

The table lists this clone with a few counts. The rearrangement joins TRBV24-1 to TRBJ2-2, with 7 bases matching TRBD1. The CDR3 is 15 residues long. Germline V lookup: CDR1 KGHDR, CDR2 SFDVKD. With V trimmed by 5 bases and J by 3 bases, 5 bases remained unmatched. The CDR3 sequence: CATSVPGGDTGELFF. CDR3 DNA sequence: TGTGCCACCAGTGTTCCAGGGGGTGACACCGGGGAGCTGTTTTTT.